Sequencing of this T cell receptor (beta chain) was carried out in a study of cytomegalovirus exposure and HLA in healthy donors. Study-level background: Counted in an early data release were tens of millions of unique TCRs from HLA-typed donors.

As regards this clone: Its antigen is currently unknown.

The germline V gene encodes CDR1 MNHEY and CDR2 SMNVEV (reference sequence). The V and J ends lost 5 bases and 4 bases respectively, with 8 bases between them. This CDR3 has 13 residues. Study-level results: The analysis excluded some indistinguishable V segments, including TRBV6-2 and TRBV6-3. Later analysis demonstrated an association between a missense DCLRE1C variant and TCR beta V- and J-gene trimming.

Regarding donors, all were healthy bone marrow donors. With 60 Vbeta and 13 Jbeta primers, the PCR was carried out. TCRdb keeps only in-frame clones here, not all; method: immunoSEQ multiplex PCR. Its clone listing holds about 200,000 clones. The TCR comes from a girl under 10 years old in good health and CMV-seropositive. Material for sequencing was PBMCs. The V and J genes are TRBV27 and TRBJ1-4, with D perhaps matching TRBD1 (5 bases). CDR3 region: CASSIRDNEKLFF. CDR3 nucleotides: TGTGCCAGCAGTATCAGGGATAATGAAAAACTGTTTTTT.